What follows are 9 T cell receptor beta chains derived from one specimen sequenced in a study of blood T cell repertoires in COVID-19. Libraries were prepared by immunoSEQ multiplex PCR; TCRdb keeps only in-frame clonotypes and omits some of them. The repertoire includes about 100,000 clones, approximately 80% of them detected once, and roughly a third sits in the top ten. The sequenced material came from peripheral blood. These receptors were collected from a man aged 65-85 years with active or convalescent COVID-19.

J is TRBJ2-5 and V is TRBV3-1 (or the pseudogene TRBV3-2); D is unresolved. Trimming took 1 base from V and 3 from J, leaving 6 bases between them. The germline V gene encodes CDR1 LGHDT and CDR2 YNNKEL (reference sequence). This CDR3 contains 13 residues. The CDR3 here is CASSQVVKETQYF. In DNA, the CDR3 is TGTGCCAGCAGCCAAGTAGTAAAAGAGACCCAGTACTTC.

As DNA, the CDR3 is TGTGCCAGCAGTGAGTCGCGGGGGGCGGGAGAGCAGTTCTTC. Translating it yields CASSESRGAGEQFF. The V and J genes are TRBV2 and TRBJ2-1; TRBD2 agrees at 8 bases. Germline values: CDR1 SNHLY, CDR2 FYNNEI. The CDR3 has 14 residues. V lost 3 bases, J lost 10 bases, and 8 bases stayed unmatched.

Turning to this clone: One end of the junction does not line up with germline, which may come from a read error. J is TRBJ2-1 and V is TRBV7-7; no definite D call. The CDR3 consists of 13 residues. The germline gives CDR1 SSHAT, CDR2 FNYEAQ (reference sequence). CDR3 residues: CASSLSEYNEQFF. CDR3 nucleotide sequence: TGTGCTAGCAGCTTAAGCGAGTACAATGAGCAGTTCTTC.

The gene calls are TRBV7-3 and TRBJ2-3; D is perhaps TRBD1 (6 bases). Looked up from germline, CDR1 is SGHTA and CDR2 is FQGTGA. Trimming took 5 bases from V and 2 from J, leaving 11 bases between them. The CDR3 loop spans 14 amino acids. Written as DNA, the CDR3 is TGTGCCAGCAGCATTGGACAGTTCACAGATACGCAGTATTTT. Its protein is CASSIGQFTDTQYF.

The J gene is TRBJ2-1, the V gene TRBV10-3; 8 bases fit TRBD2. The CDR3 length is 17 residues. With 0 bases clipped from V and 5 bases from J, the junction kept 9 bases outside the gene matches. Germline CDR1 ENHRY, CDR2 SYGVKD. As DNA, the CDR3 is TGTGCCATCAGTGAGTCGACGAGAGCGGGAGACCACAATGAGCAGTTCTTC. Residues: CAISESTRAGDHNEQFF.

This clone has only one observation. CDR3 region: CASGQGYEQFF. The CDR3 bases are TGTGCTAGTGGCCAGGGTTATGAGCAGTTCTTC. V and J are TRBV12-5 and TRBJ2-1; tentatively, D is TRBD1 (5 bases). CDR3 length equals 11 residues. CDR1 is LGHNT, CDR2 FRNRAP, per germline. V dropped 6 bases and J dropped 8 bases, with 8 bases sitting between them.

The rearrangement links TRBV5-5 to TRBJ1-1, with 9 bases that match TRBD1. In germline, CDR1 is SGHKS, CDR2 YYEKEE (reference sequence). The CDR3 is made up of 15 amino acids. Losses at the gene ends were 2 bases for V and 4 bases for J; bases not matched to a gene: 6. The CDR3 coding sequence is TGTGCCAGCAGCTTCTTGGGGACAGGGACCACTGAAGCTTTCTTT. This translates into CASSFLGTGTTEAFF.

The chain carries TRBV3-1 (or the pseudogene TRBV3-2) and TRBJ1-4; 9 nucleotides align to TRBD1. V gave up 4 bases and J gave up 11 bases; unmatched junction bases: 5. The germline V gene has CDR1 LGHDT and CDR2 YNNKEL (reference sequence). The CDR3 consists of 13 residues. CDR3 region: CASSPGQGRKLFF. CDR3 coding DNA: TGTGCCAGCAGCCCGGGACAGGGACGGAAACTGTTTTTT.

The chain is built from TRBV29-1 and TRBJ1-5, with D perhaps TRBD1 (6 bases). The CDR3 consists of 15 residues. With 4 bases removed from V and 1 base from J, the gap between germline ends came to 14 bases. Looked up from germline, CDR1 is SQVTM and CDR2 is ANQGSEA. The CDR3 sequence: CSVVGGPGSNQPQHF. The DNA of the CDR3 is TGCAGCGTTGTCGGGGGGCCGGGGAGCAATCAGCCCCAGCATTTT.